The rows below give T cell receptor beta chains drawn from one sample of a study of cytomegalovirus exposure and HLA in healthy donors. The assay was immunoSEQ multiplex PCR, and TCRdb's table has in-frame clones only and misses some. The sample holds roughly 56,000 clones, roughly 94% seen once. What was sequenced was PBMCs. These receptors were collected from a man aged 18 to 29 in good health and CMV-seronegative. Both conserved end residues are part of each CDR3. Fields, in order: D gene, clone size, V gene, J gene, CDR3 protein, CDR3 DNA. A D gene is named only where the DNA matches it firmly. Where a row states a size, it is once, few, many or the class of an expanded clone; other rows omit it.

d_call: -
clone_size: -
v_call: TRBV19
j_call: TRBJ1-1
cdr3_aa: CASSLTVNTEAFF
cdr3_nt: TGTGCCAGTAGTTTGACAGTGAACACTGAAGCTTTCTTT

d_call: TRBD1
clone_size: -
v_call: TRBV11-2
j_call: TRBJ2-7
cdr3_aa: CASSKPGQGSSYEQYF
cdr3_nt: TGTGCCAGCAGCAAGCCGGGACAGGGCTCCTCCTACGAGCAGTACTTC

d_call: -
clone_size: -
v_call: TRBV27
j_call: TRBJ2-1
cdr3_aa: CASRVAGPRGSYNEQFF
cdr3_nt: TGTGCCAGCAGGGTCGCGGGACCGCGCGGCTCCTACAATGAGCAGTTCTTC

d_call: -
clone_size: -
v_call: TRBV10-1
j_call: TRBJ1-1
cdr3_aa: CASTERRATEAFF
cdr3_nt: TGCGCCAGCACCGAGAGGAGGGCGACTGAAGCTTTCTTT

d_call: TRBD1
clone_size: -
v_call: TRBV10-3
j_call: TRBJ2-7
cdr3_aa: CAIKSGQGVDEQYF
cdr3_nt: TGTGCCATCAAATCGGGACAGGGGGTGGACGAGCAGTACTTC

d_call: -
clone_size: few
v_call: TRBV27
j_call: TRBJ2-7
cdr3_aa: CASGTGHYEQYF
cdr3_nt: TGTGCCAGCGGCACAGGGCACTACGAGCAGTACTTC

d_call: TRBD2
clone_size: -
v_call: TRBV14
j_call: TRBJ2-3
cdr3_aa: CASSQAALAGTQYF
cdr3_nt: TGTGCCAGCAGCCAAGCTGCCCTAGCGGGTACGCAGTATTTT

d_call: TRBD2
clone_size: few
v_call: TRBV10-3
j_call: TRBJ2-3
cdr3_aa: CAISVSQRESTDTQYF
cdr3_nt: TGTGCCATCAGTGTATCTCAGCGGGAGAGCACAGATACGCAGTATTTT

d_call: TRBD1
clone_size: -
v_call: TRBV28
j_call: TRBJ1-5
cdr3_aa: CASTNRGKTSNQPQHF
cdr3_nt: TGTGCCAGCACTAACAGGGGCAAAACTAGCAATCAGCCCCAGCATTTT

d_call: TRBD2
clone_size: once
v_call: TRBV27
j_call: TRBJ2-1
cdr3_aa: CASSPRGLAGIRVSYNEQFF
cdr3_nt: TGTGCCAGCAGTCCAAGGGGACTAGCGGGAATTCGGGTATCCTACAATGAGCAGTTCTTC

d_call: -
clone_size: -
v_call: TRBV2
j_call: TRBJ2-5
cdr3_aa: CASSGGGAAGETQYF
cdr3_nt: TGTGCCAGCAGTGGAGGTGGAGCGGCGGGGGAGACCCAGTACTTC

d_call: -
clone_size: -
v_call: TRBV6-4
j_call: TRBJ2-7
cdr3_aa: CASSPPYEQYF
cdr3_nt: TGTGCCAGCAGCCCTCCCTACGAGCAGTACTTC

d_call: TRBD1
clone_size: -
v_call: TRBV28
j_call: TRBJ1-5
cdr3_aa: CASSPLTGGLGNQPQHF
cdr3_nt: TGTGCCAGCAGTCCATTGACAGGGGGCTTGGGCAATCAGCCCCAGCATTTT

d_call: -
clone_size: -
v_call: TRBV9
j_call: TRBJ2-3
cdr3_aa: CASSVGGSASTDTQYF
cdr3_nt: TGTGCCAGCAGCGTAGGGGGTAGCGCTAGCACAGATACGCAGTATTTT

d_call: -
clone_size: -
v_call: TRBV27
j_call: TRBJ2-4
cdr3_aa: CASRRPGVNIQYF
cdr3_nt: TGTGCCAGCAGGAGGCCAGGGGTGAACATTCAGTACTTC

d_call: -
clone_size: -
v_call: TRBV10-1
j_call: TRBJ2-3
cdr3_aa: CASSDGGAGADTQYF
cdr3_nt: TGCGCCAGCAGTGATGGAGGGGCTGGGGCAGATACGCAGTATTTT

d_call: -
clone_size: -
v_call: TRBV5-1
j_call: TRBJ1-1
cdr3_aa: CASSLGSTEAFF
cdr3_nt: TGCGCCAGCAGCTTGGGGAGCACTGAAGCTTTCTTT

d_call: TRBD1
clone_size: -
v_call: TRBV5-1
j_call: TRBJ1-1
cdr3_aa: CASSYGTVNTEAFF
cdr3_nt: TGCGCCAGCAGCTACGGGACAGTAAACACTGAAGCTTTCTTT

d_call: -
clone_size: -
v_call: TRBV19
j_call: TRBJ2-7
cdr3_aa: CASSIPGDEQYF
cdr3_nt: TGTGCCAGTAGTATACCAGGGGATGAGCAGTACTTC

d_call: TRBD2
clone_size: -
v_call: TRBV6-1
j_call: TRBJ2-4
cdr3_aa: CASSGLASVQYF
cdr3_nt: TGTGCCAGCAGCGGACTAGCATCGGTTCAGTACTTC

d_call: TRBD2
clone_size: few
v_call: TRBV7-8
j_call: TRBJ2-3
cdr3_aa: CASSSRTSGSRDTQYF
cdr3_nt: TGTGCCAGCAGCTCGCGGACTAGCGGGAGTAGAGATACGCAGTATTTT

d_call: TRBD1
clone_size: -
v_call: TRBV6-5
j_call: TRBJ2-7
cdr3_aa: CASSYIGTESYEQYF
cdr3_nt: TGTGCCAGCAGTTACATCGGGACAGAGTCCTACGAGCAGTACTTC

d_call: TRBD2
clone_size: -
v_call: TRBV7-2
j_call: TRBJ2-5
cdr3_aa: CASSLTSGSKETQYF
cdr3_nt: TGTGCCAGCAGCCTCACTAGCGGGAGTAAAGAGACCCAGTACTTC

d_call: -
clone_size: -
v_call: TRBV5-4
j_call: TRBJ2-5
cdr3_aa: CASSGGGAGETQYF
cdr3_nt: TGTGCCAGCAGCGGAGGGGGCGCAGGCGAGACCCAGTACTTC

d_call: TRBD2
clone_size: -
v_call: TRBV7-9
j_call: TRBJ2-5
cdr3_aa: CASSLALAGGPGETQYF
cdr3_nt: TGTGCCAGCAGCTTAGCTCTAGCGGGAGGGCCTGGGGAGACCCAGTACTTC

d_call: -
clone_size: -
v_call: TRBV7-2
j_call: TRBJ1-3
cdr3_aa: CASSPLGGPLSGNTIYF
cdr3_nt: TGTGCCAGCAGCCCCCTGGGGGGACCACTCTCTGGAAACACCATATATTTT

d_call: -
clone_size: -
v_call: TRBV5-4
j_call: TRBJ1-1
cdr3_aa: CASSLFGGSTEAFF
cdr3_nt: TGTGCCAGCAGCTTGTTCGGGGGGAGCACTGAAGCTTTCTTT